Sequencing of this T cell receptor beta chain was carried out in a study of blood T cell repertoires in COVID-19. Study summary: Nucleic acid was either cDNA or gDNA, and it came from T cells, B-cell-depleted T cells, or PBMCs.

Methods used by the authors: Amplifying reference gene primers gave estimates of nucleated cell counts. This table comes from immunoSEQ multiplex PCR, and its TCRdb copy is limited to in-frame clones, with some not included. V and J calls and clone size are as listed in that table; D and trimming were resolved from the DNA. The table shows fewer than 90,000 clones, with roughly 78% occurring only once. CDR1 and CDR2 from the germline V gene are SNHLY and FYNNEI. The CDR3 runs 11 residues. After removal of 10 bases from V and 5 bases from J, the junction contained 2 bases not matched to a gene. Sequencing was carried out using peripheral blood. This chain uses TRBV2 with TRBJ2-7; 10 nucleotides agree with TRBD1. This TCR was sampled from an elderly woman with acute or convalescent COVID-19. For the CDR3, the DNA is TGTGCCACCGGGACAGGGGACGAGCAGTACTTC. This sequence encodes CATGTGDEQYF.